What follows are 12 T cell receptor beta chains derived from one specimen sequenced in a study of CD8+CD57+ T cells in acquired aplastic anemia. Patients chosen for sequencing had CD8+CD57+ cells that had expanded, as shown by flow cytometry. The TCR beta profiling, which covered VDJ combination and CDR3 sequence, was carried out using genomic DNA as the template. TCRdb fed the reads into MiXCR, producing one record per CDR3 protein. The sample lists 100,000 to 150,000 distinct CDR3 sequences, over 30% seen once, with more than 2.5% in the top ten. The sequencing sample was made of sorted CD4+, CD8+, or CD8+CD57+ T cells (not recorded which) from PBMCs. The receptors were sampled from a human donor with aplastic anemia.

This chain joins TRBV7-2 and TRBJ1-2; D is undetermined. This CDR3 region has 15 residues. V shed 2 bases and J shed 5 bases, with 15 bases lying between them. CDR1 is SGHTA and CDR2 is FQGNSA in the germline V gene. The CDR3 sequence: CASSLNAGVWYGYTF. In DNA, the CDR3 is TGTGCCAGCAGCTTAAATGCCGGAGTTTGGTATGGCTACACCTTC. Full variable domain (rest looked up from reference TRBV7-2 and TRBJ1-2): GAGVSQSPSNKVTEKGKDVELRCDPISGHTALYWYRQSLGQGLEFLIYFQGNSAPDKSGLPSDRFSAERTGGSVSTLTIQRTQQEDSAVYLCASSLNAGVWYGYTFGSGTRLTVV.

This clonotype was observed at least ten times. The V gene is TRBV4-3, the J gene TRBJ1-2; TRBD1 might be the D (5 bases). This CDR3 has 11 residues. Trimming shortened V by 5 bases and J by 8 bases, and 9 bases separated the two germline ends. Germline CDR1 and CDR2: LGHNA and YSLEER. In nucleotides, the CDR3 is TGCGCCAGCAGCGGGACTGGAGGCTACACCTTC. Protein sequence: CASSGTGGYTF.

This clonotype was detected a few times. A single base separates this from a much larger clone, so it may be a read error. The chain has TRBV13 and TRBJ1-6, with 7 bases matching TRBD1. Trimming removed 7 bases from V and 10 bases from J; junction bases left unmatched: 10. From germline, CDR1 is PRHDT and CDR2 FYEKMQ (reference sequence). The CDR3 has 14 residues. This CDR3 reads CASILRQGGSPLHF. For the CDR3, the DNA is TGTGCCAGCATCCTCCGACAGGGAGGATCACCCCTCCACTTT.

CDR3 sequence: CASSFRGGEQYF. Here the CDR3 DNA reads TGTGCCAGCAGCTTCAGAGGGGGCGAGCAGTACTTC. The V and J genes are TRBV7-8 and TRBJ2-7; D might be TRBD1 (6 bases). CDR3 length: 12 amino acids. Germline V gene lookup returns CDR1 SGHVS and CDR2 FQNEAQ. V lost 3 bases, J lost 6 bases, and 9 bases lay in between.

This clonotype occurred a few times. The chain joins TRBV28 to TRBJ1-6; no clear D gene. Germline-derived CDR1 and CDR2 are MDHEN and SYDVKM. The CDR3 has 14 amino acids. V was trimmed by 5 bases and J by 13 bases, leaving 18 bases between them. CDR3 in DNA: TGTGCCAGCAGTCCGGGGTTAAAACAAGCGCCCCTCCACTTT. Translating it yields CASSPGLKQAPLHF.

This clonotype has a count of ten or more. The chain carries TRBV27 and TRBJ2-7; 7 bases fit TRBD1. Germline loops: CDR1 MNHEY, CDR2 SMNVEV (reference sequence). V gave up 5 bases and J gave up 7 bases; unmatched junction bases: 20. The CDR3 runs to 17 residues. CDR3 DNA: TGTGCCAGCAGTGCCTTCCCTCCGGGACAGTTCGACGGGGAGCAGTACGTC. Encoded protein: CASSAFPPGQFDGEQYV.

The CDR3 here is CASSVGRGTGGNTIYF. CDR3 bases: TGTGCCAGCAGCGTAGGAAGGGGGACGGGTGGAAACACCATATATTTT. The chain links TRBV9 to TRBJ1-3, with a weak D call TRBD1 (6 bases). Looked up from germline, CDR1 is SGDLS and CDR2 is YYNGEE. The CDR3 length is 16 residues. Trimming removed 0 bases from V and 3 bases from J, with 13 bases in between.

V is TRBV7-3 and J is TRBJ2-7; no clear D gene. CDR3 length equals 11 residues. CDR1 SGHTA and CDR2 FQGTGA come from the germline V gene. The V end was cut by 4 bases, the J end by 4 bases, with 5 bases between. The CDR3 DNA reads as TGTGCCAGCAGCTCTGTTTACGAGCAGTACTTC. Amino acids: CASSSVYEQYF.

This clonotype was counted at least ten times. This chain joins TRBV5-6 and TRBJ2-7, with D unresolved. The CDR3 extends over 15 amino acids. Trimming took off 0 bases at V and 0 bases at J, with 10 bases between the two ends. Germline V CDR1 and CDR2: SGHDT, YYEEEE. CDR3 in amino acids: CASSLESGFSYEQYF. The CDR3 DNA reads as TGTGCCAGCAGCTTGGAGTCAGGTTTCTCCTACGAGCAGTACTTC.

This clonotype was seen repeatedly, ten times or more. The V gene is TRBV12-5, the J gene TRBJ2-7, with D maybe TRBD1 (5 bases). Germline values: CDR1 LGHNT, CDR2 FRNRAP. This CDR3 is built from 12 residues. V was cut by 6 bases and J by 7 bases, with 13 bases left in between. As DNA, the CDR3 is TGTGCTAGTGGCCCCCGCCCAGGGGAGCAGTACGTC. This codes for CASGPRPGEQYV.

This clonotype was picked up a small number of times. The V call is TRBV30, the J call TRBJ1-1, with a tentative D call TRBD1 (5 bases). The CDR3 sequence is 16 residues long. Trimming left V 2 bases short and J 0 bases short, with 16 bases between. The V gene's germline CDR1 is GTSNPN and CDR2 SVGIG (reference sequence). The CDR3 nucleotides read TGTGCCTGGAGTTTCAGGGTGGCGATTATGAACACTGAAGCTTTCTTT. Translation: CAWSFRVAIMNTEAFF.

This clonotype was counted a few times. A much larger clone lies a single base off, so this may be a read error. This CDR3 is CASSLQIGSYEQYV. The CDR3 region has the DNA TGTGCCAGCAGCTTACAAATCGGCTCCTACGAGCAGTACGTC. The chain employs TRBV11-2 and TRBJ2-7; D is ambiguous. CDR3 length equals 14 residues. V lost 2 bases and J lost 0, with 8 bases in between. The germline V gene has CDR1 SGHAT and CDR2 FQNNGV.